This section outlines one TCR beta chain sequence together with its context. The antigen is unknown. Trimming removed 7 bases from V and 2 bases from J, with 11 bases in between. Germline V gene sequence: CDR1 SGHRS, CDR2 YFSETQ. The CDR3 spans 13 residues. The entry originates in a study of radiotherapy plus CTLA-4 blockade in lung cancer. Study as a whole: Disease control was seen in about 30% of patients, objective responses in roughly 17%. Study outcomes and limitations: TCR clones originating in tumors grew in number in blood after radiotherapy plus ipilimumab. The best prediction of response reportedly came from early blood T cell clone dynamics, with interferon-beta.

Enrolled patients, whose metastatic non-small-cell lung cancer was chemo-refractory, received focal radiation plus CTLA-4 blockade with ipilimumab. The method was immunoSEQ multiplex PCR; TCRdb's version includes in-frame clones alone and lacks a portion of them. This sample carries approximately 81,000 clones, under 80% of them seen once, and the ten largest clones take less than 4%. This sample comprised peripheral blood, obtained from a patient treated with radiotherapy plus ipilimumab. The chain carries TRBV5-1 and TRBJ2-3; D gene ambiguous. This receptor was taken from a human donor with non-small cell lung cancer who had a partial response to radiotherapy plus ipilimumab. Some clones in this sample may be carry-over from other donors' samples. The CDR3 DNA reads TGCGCCAGCGGCGAGGTGGTCACAGATACGCAGTATTTT. Amino acid sequence: CASGEVVTDTQYF.